Included here is one TCR beta chain sequence, with context. These data come from a study of blood T cell repertoires in COVID-19. Study summary: Sites across the United States, Italy and Spain contributed samples from acute and convalescent COVID-19.

Repertoires were generated with immunoSEQ multiplex PCR, while TCRdb's copy carries only in-frame clones and drops some. The sample lists some 64,000 clones, over 65% occurring once. The CDR3 runs 15 residues. V lost 4 bases to trimming and J lost 5 bases, with 16 bases between them. Germline V gene data show CDR1 as SGDLS and CDR2 as YYNGEE. Sequences were obtained from peripheral blood. The source is a man in his 60s with COVID-19, enrolled during active disease. This chain connects TRBV9 to TRBJ1-5; D possibly corresponds to TRBD1 (5 bases). CDR3 bases: TGTGCCAGCAGCCCCGGGGGACTCGGGGATCAGCCCCAGCATTTT. Translation gives CASSPGGLGDQPQHF.